A single sample gave rise to the 22 T cell receptor beta chains below, sequenced in a study of CD8+CD57+ T cells in acquired aplastic anemia. Genomic DNA was employed as the template in profiling TCR beta VDJ and CDR3. TCRdb analysed the reads with MiXCR anew, one entry per CDR3 protein. The sample records about 200,000 distinct CDR3 sequences, roughly 45% being singletons. The patients chosen for sequencing had shown expansion of CD8+CD57+ cells (detected by flow cytometry). Material for sequencing was sorted CD4+, CD8+, or CD8+CD57+ T cells (not recorded which) from PBMCs. All receptors come from a human donor with aplastic anemia.

At least ten counts were recorded for this clonotype. V gene TRBV10-2 combines with J gene TRBJ1-1; tentatively, D is TRBD1 (5 bases). With 6 bases removed from V and 0 bases from J, the gap between germline ends came to 17 bases. The CDR3 has 16 amino acids. CDR1 and CDR2 (germline): WSHSY, SAAADI. The DNA of the CDR3 is TGCGCCAGCAGGGACGGCGGACAAGACATGAACACTGAAGCTTTCTTT. It codes for CASRDGGQDMNTEAFF.

This clonotype was seen ten or more times. The gene calls are TRBV18 and TRBJ2-7; D remains ambiguous. CDR1 is KGHSH and CDR2 is LQKENI in the germline V gene. Between the trimmed V and J ends, which lost 3 bases and 3 bases, there was a span of 6 bases. The CDR3 extends over 12 amino acids. DNA for the CDR3: TGTGCCAGCTCACCCGATGACTACGAGCAGTACTTC. Its protein is CASSPDDYEQYF.

The V call is TRBV20-1, the J call TRBJ2-1; 10 positions agree with TRBD2. The CDR3 has 15 amino acids. Germline-derived CDR1 and CDR2 are DFQATT and SNEGSKA (reference sequence). The V segment lost 3 bases and the J segment 4 bases; nucleotides outside the gene matches: 6. The CDR3 nucleotides are TGCAGTGCTAGCGCTGGGACTAGCGTTTACAATGAGCAGTTCTTC. Translated, it gives CSASAGTSVYNEQFF.

CDR3 protein: CASSPATSHNQPQHF. In DNA, the CDR3 is TGTGCCAGCTCACCCGCGACTTCTCACAATCAGCCCCAGCATTTT. The chain couples TRBV18 to TRBJ1-5; D is undetermined. V was clipped by 3 bases and J by 3 bases, with 12 bases between them. This CDR3 spans 15 amino acids. Germline V gene data show CDR1 as KGHSH and CDR2 as LQKENI.

This clonotype was observed at least ten times. The chain joins TRBV4-1 to TRBJ2-5, with a weak D call TRBD1 (6 bases). Trimming cost V 2 bases and J 2 bases, with 18 bases left between them. The CDR3 sequence is 17 residues long. Per germline, CDR1 MGHRA and CDR2 YSYEKL. The CDR3 DNA reads as TGCGCCAGCAGCCAACTCCACCACAGCAGGGGACAAGAGACCCAGTACTTC. It yields the protein CASSQLHHSRGQETQYF.

The gene calls are TRBV12-3 or TRBV12-4 and TRBJ1-5; D is unresolved. Trimming took off 1 base at V and 5 bases at J, with 9 bases between the two ends. The CDR3 is made up of 14 amino acids. The CDR3 spells CASSLDRDDQPQHF. The CDR3 coding sequence is TGTGCCAGCAGTTTAGACAGAGATGATCAGCCCCAGCATTTT.

The chain combines TRBV7-2 with TRBJ2-5; tentative D call: TRBD1 (5 bases). V was trimmed by 4 bases and J by 5 bases, leaving 23 bases between them. The CDR3 consists of 17 residues. CDR1 and CDR2 from the germline V gene are SGHTA and FQGNSA. The CDR3 DNA is TGTGCCAGCAGCTCTTGGTGGGGCACGGACGTGCGGGAGACCCAGTACTTC. Translating it yields CASSSWWGTDVRETQYF.

The rearrangement joins TRBV11-3 to TRBJ2-1; 15 nucleotides line up with TRBD2. CDR3 length equals 15 residues. Germline CDR1 and CDR2: SGHNT and YENEEA. Losses at the gene ends were 4 bases for V and 14 bases for J; bases not matched to a gene: 9. The DNA of the CDR3 is TGTGCCAGCAGCTCTGGACTAGCGGGGGGGTGGGAGGAGTTCTTC. Its protein is CASSSGLAGGWEEFF.

The chain uses TRBV2 and TRBJ2-5, with 8 bases lining up with TRBD2. The J call may be in error: the DNA end matches TRBJ2-1 better. The CDR3 length is 15 residues. CDR1 SNHLY and CDR2 FYNNEI come from the germline V gene. The CDR3 loop is CASTPAGGLNNEQFF. In DNA form, the CDR3 reads TGTGCCAGCACCCCGGCGGGGGGTCTAAACAATGAGCAGTTCTTC.

This chain uses TRBV20-1 with TRBJ1-4; D might be TRBD1 (6 bases). V dropped 5 bases and J dropped 0 bases, with 7 bases sitting between them. Germline CDR1 is DFQATT and CDR2 is SNEGSKA (reference sequence). The length of the CDR3 is 13 residues. Here the CDR3 reads CSASGATNEKLFF. The CDR3 DNA reads as TGCAGTGCTTCAGGGGCAACTAATGAAAAACTGTTTTTT.

The chain couples TRBV7-2 to TRBJ1-4; TRBD2 aligns across 7 bases. TRBJ2-2 matches the DNA end more closely, so the J call is doubtful. CDR3 length: 15 residues. Per germline, CDR1 SGHTA and CDR2 FQGNSA. The CDR3 nucleotides read TGTGCCAGCAGCTTAAACGGGAGGCTAATCGGGGAGCTGTTTTTT. Protein product: CASSLNGRLIGELFF.

The chain is built from TRBV20-1 and TRBJ1-5; possible D gene TRBD1, 6 bases. V lost 6 bases to trimming and J lost 3 bases, with 12 bases between them. The germline V gene has CDR1 DFQATT and CDR2 SNEGSKA (reference sequence). The CDR3 consists of 13 residues. The CDR3 loop reads CSATTGSNQPQHF. The CDR3 region has the DNA TGCAGTGCCACGACAGGATCCAATCAGCCCCAGCATTTT.

As concerns this clonotype: At one end, the junction sequence differs from germline, possibly due to a read error. V usage is TRBV9 and J usage is TRBJ2-2; 9 nucleotides agree with TRBD1. The CDR3 has 17 amino acids. The V gene's germline CDR1 is SGDLS and CDR2 YYNGEE. CDR3 sequence reads: CASSVPKGQGGTGELSW. Here the CDR3 DNA reads TGTGCCAGCAGCGTTCCAAAGGGACAGGGTGGAACCGGGGAGCTGTCTTGG.

At least ten counts were recorded for this clonotype. The chain joins TRBV20-1 to TRBJ2-7; 8 bases align to TRBD2. V lost 0 bases and J lost 7; bases outside the gene matches: 11. Germline CDR1 is DFQATT and CDR2 is SNEGSKA (reference sequence). The CDR3 totals 15 residues. The CDR3 reads CSARDPSGGSEEQYF. The DNA of the CDR3 is TGCAGTGCTAGAGACCCCAGCGGGGGATCTGAAGAGCAGTACTTC.

For the CDR3, the DNA is TGTGCCACCGGGGACAACGGTGGGGCTTTCTTT. Protein sequence: CATGDNGGAFF. This chain joins TRBV24-1 and TRBJ1-1; D might be TRBD1 (6 bases). The ends were cut back, 9 bases at V and 11 bases at J, with 15 bases in the middle. The CDR3 is 11 residues long. CDR1 KGHDR and CDR2 SFDVKD come from the germline V gene.

This chain links TRBV25-1 with TRBJ2-3; 7 bases line up with TRBD2. Germline V gene sequence: CDR1 MGHDK, CDR2 SYGVNS. With V trimmed by 3 bases and J by 3 bases, 6 bases remained unmatched. CDR3 size: 15 residues. CDR3 in DNA: TGTGCCAGCAGTGATTGGGGGGGTCCTACAGATACGCAGTATTTT. It translates to CASSDWGGPTDTQYF.

This clonotype came up many times. The chain links TRBV14 to TRBJ1-2, with D possibly matching TRBD1 (5 bases). The CDR3 contains 14 residues. In germline, CDR1 is SGHDN, CDR2 FVKESK. V was cut by 3 bases and J by 2 bases, with 10 bases left in between. CDR3 DNA: TGTGCCAGCAGCCACTCAGGGTTGAACTATGGCTACACCTTC. Translated: CASSHSGLNYGYTF.

V usage is TRBV29-1 and J usage is TRBJ1-1; 9 nucleotides align to TRBD1. J was trimmed by 10 bases and V by 6 bases; bases with no gene match: 6. The CDR3 sequence is 11 residues long. Germline CDR1 SQVTM, CDR2 ANQGSEA. This chain's CDR3 is CSVPKQGAAFF. As DNA, the CDR3 is TGCAGCGTCCCGAAACAGGGGGCAGCTTTCTTT.

The CDR3 DNA reads TGCAGTGCTAGAGTTCCGGGGTTGAGTGAAAAACTGTTTTTT. Amino acid sequence: CSARVPGLSEKLFF. The chain combines TRBV20-1 with TRBJ1-4; D not certain. Trimming removed 1 base from V and 7 bases from J, with 13 bases in between. The CDR3 is 14 amino acids. Germline V lookup: CDR1 DFQATT, CDR2 SNEGSKA (reference sequence).

At least ten counts were recorded for this clonotype. The chain employs TRBV2 and TRBJ2-5; 8 bases line up with TRBD1. Trimming at V came to 9 bases and at J to 1 base, leaving 10 bases not matched to a gene. There are 15 residues in the CDR3. The germline V gene has CDR1 SNHLY and CDR2 FYNNEI. The CDR3 region has the DNA TGTGCCAGTTGGGGCAGGGGGCGCACCCAAGAGACCCAGTACTTC. Translation: CASWGRGRTQETQYF.

The genes are TRBV15 and TRBJ1-5; unclear D gene. CDR3 length: 13 amino acids. Germline loops: CDR1 LNHNV, CDR2 YYDKDF (reference sequence). V was pared by 8 bases and J by 3 bases, with 11 bases between. The CDR3 sequence is CATSRQNNQPQHF. CDR3 bases: TGTGCCACCTCCAGGCAGAACAATCAGCCCCAGCATTTT. Based on the CDR3 plus reference TRBV15 and TRBJ1-5, the full variable domain is DAMVIQNPRYQVTQFGKPVTLSCSQTLNHNVMYWYQQKSSQAPKLLFHYYDKDFNNEADTPDNFQSRRPNTSFCFLDIRSPGLGDTAMYLCATSRQNNQPQHFGDGTRLSIL.

This clonotype came up many times. One junction end disagrees with the germline gene, perhaps due to a read error. The genes are TRBV11-1 and TRBJ2-6, with a possible D match to TRBD2 (6 bases). The germline gives CDR1 SGHAT, CDR2 FQDESV (reference sequence). This CDR3 region has 13 residues. The CDR3 sequence is CASSLEGSGGLSF. DNA of the CDR3: TGTGCCAGCAGCTTAGAGGGGTCTGGGGGACTTTCTTTC.